The 20 T cell receptor beta chains below come from one sample, sequenced in a study of regulatory T cells in long-lasting Graves disease. Time point of the sample: newly diagnosed GD, antithyroid drugs for less than 3 months. From PBMCs, RNA was extracted and then used to make the TCR library. The authors built TCR beta libraries using iRepertoire HTBI primers and Arm-PCR of CDR3 regions. TCRdb recomputed calls from the multiplex PCR reads with MiXCR, one row per CDR3 protein. The sample has roughly 500,000 distinct CDR3 sequences, about 13% seen once; the top ten hold approximately 9.3%. These same records also appear under a second study, on T cells in Graves' hyperthyroidism and ophthalmopathy.

The sample here was peripheral blood mononuclear cells (PBMCs), taken at new diagnosis, from a patient treated with antithyroid drugs. Receptors were obtained from a man aged 25 to 40 with Graves disease.

This clonotype has a count of ten or more. The chain employs TRBV24-1 and TRBJ2-1; 10 bases agree with TRBD2. This CDR3 comprises 15 residues. The germline CDR1 and CDR2 sequences are KGHDR and SFDVKD. With 8 bases clipped from V and 5 bases from J, the junction kept 8 bases outside the gene matches. In nucleotides, the CDR3 is TGTGCCACCACCCCCGGGACTAGCGTAAACAATGAGCAGTTCTTC. This codes for CATTPGTSVNNEQFF.

V usage is TRBV19 and J usage is TRBJ1-1; the D is unclear. The germline V and J ends were trimmed by 5 bases and 4 bases, with 5 bases remaining between them. From germline, CDR1 is LNHDA and CDR2 SQIVND (reference sequence). The length of the CDR3 is 11 residues. Here the CDR3 DNA reads TGTGCCAGTAGTTGGAGCACTGAAGCTTTCTTT. Its protein product is CASSWSTEAFF.

This rearrangement joins TRBV12-3 or TRBV12-4 to TRBJ1-1; 10 bases are a match to TRBD1. This CDR3 has 15 residues. V lost 2 bases to trimming and J lost 6 bases; unmatched junction nucleotides: 6. The CDR3 spells CASSLSGTGVAEAFF. The CDR3 nucleotides read TGTGCCAGCAGTTTATCCGGGACAGGGGTCGCTGAAGCTTTCTTT.

This chain joins TRBV3-1 and TRBJ2-7; the D gene is possibly TRBD2 (6 bases). This CDR3 has 13 residues. The V gene lost 6 bases and the J gene lost 6 bases, with 15 bases spanning the gap. Germline loops: CDR1 LGHDT, CDR2 YNNKEL (reference sequence). The CDR3 DNA reads TGTGCCAGCAGAGGGACTGGGCGCGGCGAGCAGTACTTC. Its protein is CASRGTGRGEQYF.

This clonotype was found many times. This sequence joins TRBV7-2 and TRBJ2-7, with D maybe TRBD2 (6 bases). The CDR3 loop spans 14 amino acids. V lost 3 bases and J lost 0, with 9 bases in between. Germline V lookup: CDR1 SGHTA, CDR2 FQGNSA. CDR3 nucleotide sequence: TGTGCCAGCAGCTTTCTAGCGACCTCCTACGAGCAGTACTTC. Translating it yields CASSFLATSYEQYF.

At least ten counts were recorded for this clonotype. V gene TRBV20-1 combines with J gene TRBJ2-1; 10 bases are a match to TRBD2. There are 15 residues in the CDR3. The germline CDR1 and CDR2 sequences are DFQATT and SNEGSKA (reference sequence). Unmatched junction bases numbered 9, after V lost 6 bases and J lost 4 bases. DNA of the CDR3: TGCAGTGCCATCCACGAGACTAGCGGGTACAATGAGCAGTTCTTC. It codes for CSAIHETSGYNEQFF.

This clonotype was seen more than once but under ten times. J is TRBJ1-2 and V is TRBV5-1, with 8 bases matching TRBD1. The CDR3 totals 14 residues. With V trimmed by 3 bases and J by 4 bases, 5 bases remained unmatched. Germline values: CDR1 SGHRS, CDR2 YFSETQ. The CDR3 bases are TGCGCCAGCAGCTCGTCGGGGACAGGCTATGGCTACACCTTC. It yields the protein CASSSSGTGYGYTF. Supplemented by reference TRBV5-1 and TRBJ1-2, the full variable domain reads KAGVTQTPRYLIKTRGQQVTLSCSPISGHRSVSWYQQTPGQGLQFLFEYFSETQRNKGNFPGRFSGRQFSNSRSEMNVSTLELGDSALYLCASSSSGTGYGYTFGSGTRLTVV.

On this clonotype: A much larger clonotype is one base distant, so this may be a read error. The chain carries TRBV20-1 and TRBJ2-7; 7 bases are a match to TRBD1. CDR3 length: 14 amino acids. Per germline, CDR1 DFQATT and CDR2 SNEGSKA (reference sequence). For the CDR3, the DNA is TGCAGTGCTAGAGATCCGACAGGGTATAACGAGCAGCACTTC. Translation: CSARDPTGYNEQHF.

This clonotype was observed a few times. The rearrangement joins TRBV4-1 to TRBJ2-7, with D maybe TRBD2 (5 bases). The V end lost 3 bases, the J end lost 3 bases, and 21 bases lay between the germline ends. The V gene's germline CDR1 is MGHRA and CDR2 YSYEKL. The CDR3 is made up of 17 amino acids. CDR3 DNA sequence: TGCGCCAGCAGCCACGGCTTCATACTAGGAGAACACTACGAGCAGTACTTC. This sequence encodes CASSHGFILGEHYEQYF.

The chain carries TRBV19 and TRBJ2-7; possibly TRBD2 for D (5 bases). The CDR3 length is 17 residues. The V and J ends lost 5 bases and 6 bases respectively, with 26 bases between them. Germline assignment: CDR1 LNHDA and CDR2 SQIVND (reference sequence). The CDR3 DNA sequence: TGTGCCAGTAGTCCCGAAGAGGACGGGATAAGGGTTGGCGAGCAGTACTTC. It yields the protein CASSPEEDGIRVGEQYF.

This clonotype was recorded a few times. A much larger clone lies one base from this, so it may be a read error. The chain combines TRBV7-3 with TRBJ1-2, with D possibly TRBD1 on 5 matching bases. The CDR3 totals 16 residues. Germline lookup yields CDR1 SGHTA and CDR2 FQGTGA. CDR3 in amino acids: CASSLMGTSSYYDYTF. The CDR3 nucleotides read TGTGCCAGCAGCTTAATGGGGACCAGCAGCTACTATGACTACACCTTC.

In this sample, this clonotype turned up many times. The gene calls are TRBV10-2 and TRBJ2-1; 14 bases agree with TRBD2. CDR1 WSHSY and CDR2 SAAADI come from the germline V gene. This CDR3 is built from 15 residues. The junction had 4 bases not matched to a gene; V was cut back by 6 bases and J by 6 bases. CDR3: CASRGLAGDVNEQFF. CDR3 coding DNA: TGCGCCAGCAGGGGACTAGCGGGAGATGTCAATGAGCAGTTCTTC.

This clonotype was observed at least ten times. This chain uses TRBV27 with TRBJ2-1; D unresolved. V lost 5 bases, J lost 7 bases, and 12 bases lay in between. There are 13 residues in the CDR3. Germline V gene sequence: CDR1 MNHEY, CDR2 SMNVEV (reference sequence). The CDR3 here is CASSPGYRNEQFF. The CDR3 DNA reads as TGTGCCAGCAGTCCAGGTTATCGGAATGAGCAGTTCTTC.

This clonotype was counted between two and nine times. V and J are TRBV7-9 and TRBJ1-4; D is uncertain. The V end was cut by 5 bases, the J end by 10 bases, with 17 bases between. Per the germline V gene, CDR1 is SEHNR and CDR2 is FQNEAQ (reference sequence). The CDR3 length is 14 residues. Here the CDR3 reads CASSPGVDTGKLFF. The DNA of the CDR3 is TGTGCCAGCAGCCCCGGGGTCGACACGGGAAAACTGTTTTTT. The full variable domain, rest sourced from reference TRBV7-9 and TRBJ1-4, is DTGVSQNPRHKITKRGQNVTFRCDPISEHNRLYWYRQTLGQGPEFLTYFQNEAQLEKSRLLSDRFSAERPKGSFSTLEIQRTEQGDSAMYLCASSPGVDTGKLFFGSGTQLSVL.

This clonotype was seen ten or more times. The V and J genes are TRBV20-1 and TRBJ2-3; 7 nucleotides align to TRBD2. The germline gives CDR1 DFQATT, CDR2 SNEGSKA (reference sequence). The CDR3 spans 13 residues. After removal of 4 bases from V and 7 bases from J, the junction contained 8 bases not matched to a gene. CDR3 in amino acids: CSATGLPTYTQYF. The CDR3 bases are TGCAGTGCTACGGGACTACCGACATATACGCAGTATTTT.

This clonotype was found many times. The chain couples TRBV28 to TRBJ1-5; the D is unclear. Germline lookup yields CDR1 MDHEN and CDR2 SYDVKM. The CDR3 is 15 residues long. Trimming shortened V by 6 bases and J by 4 bases, and 16 bases separated the two germline ends. CDR3 coding DNA: TGTGCCAGCAGGACTGTCAGTAGCGGGAATCAGCCCCAGCATTTT. This encodes CASRTVSSGNQPQHF.

This clonotype was seen at least ten times. The chain joins TRBV10-3 to TRBJ2-3; D is possibly TRBD2 (7 bases). The CDR3 consists of 13 residues. V lost 4 bases to trimming and J lost 6 bases, with 11 bases between them. Per germline, CDR1 ENHRY and CDR2 SYGVKD. The CDR3 region has the DNA TGTGCCATCAGTGCAGGGGAGGGGGATACGCAGTATTTT. This encodes CAISAGEGDTQYF.

This rearrangement joins TRBV27 to TRBJ1-1; no reliable D call. This CDR3 contains 13 residues. Trimming cost V 2 bases and J 8 bases, with 12 bases left between them. Per the germline V gene, CDR1 is MNHEY and CDR2 is SMNVEV (reference sequence). This CDR3 reads CASSLAGTIEAFF. The CDR3 DNA is TGTGCCAGCAGTTTAGCGGGTACTATAGAAGCTTTCTTT.

V gene TRBV5-4 combines with J gene TRBJ2-1; tentatively, D is TRBD1 (5 bases). The germline V and J ends were trimmed by 7 bases and 2 bases, with 19 bases remaining between them. CDR3 length: 16 amino acids. In germline, CDR1 is SGHNT, CDR2 YYREEE (reference sequence). CDR3 sequence (DNA): TGTGCCAGCGGGCGGCTTGTTTCAGGGACCTACAATGAGCAGTTCTTC. Translation: CASGRLVSGTYNEQFF. Drawing the rest from reference TRBV5-4 and TRBJ2-1, the complete variable domain is ETGVTQSPTHLIKTRGQQVTLRCSSQSGHNTVSWYQQALGQGPQFIFQYYREEENGRGNFPPRFSGLQFPNYSSELNVNALELDDSALYLCASGRLVSGTYNEQFFGPGTRLTVL.

This clonotype has a handful of counts. The chain has TRBV20-1 and TRBJ1-1; D unclear. The CDR3 covers 14 residues. Trimming removed 3 bases at V and 1 base at J, with 12 bases between. From germline, CDR1 is DFQATT and CDR2 SNEGSKA (reference sequence). The CDR3, as DNA: TGCAGTGCTAGGTCCGGGGAGGGGAACACTGAAGCTTTCTTT. This codes for CSARSGEGNTEAFF.